The clone carrying this T cell receptor (beta chain) was recorded a few times. Its specificity is unknown. This record comes from a study of T-cell memory formation after mild COVID-19. Broader study findings: CD4+ contracting clones lay mainly in CM and EM, CD8+ ones in EMRA.

V lost 5 bases to trimming and J lost 1 base, with 17 bases between them. CDR1 and CDR2 (germline): MNHEY, SVGAGI. There are 16 residues in the CDR3. In TCRdb, the 5' RACE reads were re-called with MiXCR into one record per CDR3 protein. Of more than 150,000 distinct CDR3 sequences listed, about 18% are singletons. The sample taken for sequencing was PBMCs or a T cell subset sorted from them (not recorded which). The chain recombines TRBV6-5 with TRBJ1-1; D not resolved. The receptor comes from a man aged 18 to 35 who had mild COVID-19 (a few samples of this study predate the infection). Cell type and time point are not known. CDR3 amino acids: CASSRGYGEGNTEAFF. CDR3 in DNA: TGTGCCAGCAGTCGCGGCTATGGAGAGGGGAACACTGAAGCTTTCTTT.